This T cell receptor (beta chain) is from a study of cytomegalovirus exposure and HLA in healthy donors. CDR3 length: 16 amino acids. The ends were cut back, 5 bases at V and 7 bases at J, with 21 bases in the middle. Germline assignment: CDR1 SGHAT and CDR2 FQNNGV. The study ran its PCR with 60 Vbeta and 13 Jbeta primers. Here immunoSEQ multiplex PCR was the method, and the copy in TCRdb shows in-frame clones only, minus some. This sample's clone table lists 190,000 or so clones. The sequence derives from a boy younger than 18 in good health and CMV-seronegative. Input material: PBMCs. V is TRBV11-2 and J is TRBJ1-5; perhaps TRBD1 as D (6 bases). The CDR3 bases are TGTGCCAGCAGCCATGGTCCGGACAGAAAAGAGCAGCCCCAGCATTTT. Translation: CASSHGPDRKEQPQHF.